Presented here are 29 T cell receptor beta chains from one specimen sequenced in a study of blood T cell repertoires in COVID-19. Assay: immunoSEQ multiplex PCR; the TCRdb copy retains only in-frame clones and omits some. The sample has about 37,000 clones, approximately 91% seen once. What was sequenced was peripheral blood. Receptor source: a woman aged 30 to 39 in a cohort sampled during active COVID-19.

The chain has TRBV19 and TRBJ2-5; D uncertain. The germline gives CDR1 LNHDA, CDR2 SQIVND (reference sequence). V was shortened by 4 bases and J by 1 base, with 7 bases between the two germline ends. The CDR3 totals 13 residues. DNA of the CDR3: TGTGCCAGTAGTACCCTTCTCCAAGAGACCCAGTACTTC. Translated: CASSTLLQETQYF.

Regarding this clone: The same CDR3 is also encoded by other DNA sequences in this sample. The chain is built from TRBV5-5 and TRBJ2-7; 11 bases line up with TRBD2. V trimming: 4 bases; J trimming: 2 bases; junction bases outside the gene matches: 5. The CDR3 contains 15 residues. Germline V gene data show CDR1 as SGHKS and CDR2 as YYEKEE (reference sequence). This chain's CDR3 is CASSTGTSGPYEQYF. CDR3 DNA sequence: TGTGCCAGCAGCACAGGGACTAGCGGCCCCTACGAGCAGTACTTC.

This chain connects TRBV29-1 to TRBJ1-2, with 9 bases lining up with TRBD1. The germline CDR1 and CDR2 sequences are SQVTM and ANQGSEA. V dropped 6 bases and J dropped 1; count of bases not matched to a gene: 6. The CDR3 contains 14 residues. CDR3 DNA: TGCAGCGTCTCTACAGGGGGCGTTAACTATGGCTACACCTTC. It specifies CSVSTGGVNYGYTF.

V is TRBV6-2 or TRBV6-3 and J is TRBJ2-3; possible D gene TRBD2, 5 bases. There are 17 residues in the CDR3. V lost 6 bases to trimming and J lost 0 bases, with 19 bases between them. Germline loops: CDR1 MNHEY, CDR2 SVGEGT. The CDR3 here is CASSPTRLGWSTDTQYF. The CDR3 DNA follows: TGTGCCAGCAGCCCAACTAGGTTGGGCTGGAGCACAGATACGCAGTATTTT.

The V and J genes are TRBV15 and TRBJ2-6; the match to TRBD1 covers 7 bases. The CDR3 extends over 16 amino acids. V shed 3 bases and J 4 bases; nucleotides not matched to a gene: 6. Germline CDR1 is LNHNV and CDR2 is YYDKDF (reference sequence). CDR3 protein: CATSSQTGYGANVLTF. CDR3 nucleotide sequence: TGTGCCACCAGCAGCCAGACAGGGTACGGGGCCAACGTCCTGACTTTC.

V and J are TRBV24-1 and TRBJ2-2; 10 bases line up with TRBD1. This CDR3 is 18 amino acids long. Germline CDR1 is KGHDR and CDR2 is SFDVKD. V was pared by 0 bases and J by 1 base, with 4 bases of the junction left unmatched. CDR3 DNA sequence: TGTGCCACCAGTGATTTGCGGGACAGGGGCGAGAACACCGGGGAGCTGTTTTTT. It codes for CATSDLRDRGENTGELFF.

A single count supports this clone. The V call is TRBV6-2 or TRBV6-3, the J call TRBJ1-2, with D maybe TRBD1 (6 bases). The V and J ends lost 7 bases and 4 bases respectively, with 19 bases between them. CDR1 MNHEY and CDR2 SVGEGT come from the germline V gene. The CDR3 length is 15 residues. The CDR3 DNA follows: TGTGCCAGCAACCCTTCGGCGGGGGGCAGCTATGGCTACACCTTC. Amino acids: CASNPSAGGSYGYTF.

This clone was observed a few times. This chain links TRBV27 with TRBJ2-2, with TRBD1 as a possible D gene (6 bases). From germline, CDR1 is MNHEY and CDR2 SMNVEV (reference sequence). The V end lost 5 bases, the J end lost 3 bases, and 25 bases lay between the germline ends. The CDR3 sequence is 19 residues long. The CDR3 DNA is TGTGCCAGCAGTGTGGGGGTCGTCAGGGGAATTAGGGACACCGGGGAGCTGTTTTTT. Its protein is CASSVGVVRGIRDTGELFF.

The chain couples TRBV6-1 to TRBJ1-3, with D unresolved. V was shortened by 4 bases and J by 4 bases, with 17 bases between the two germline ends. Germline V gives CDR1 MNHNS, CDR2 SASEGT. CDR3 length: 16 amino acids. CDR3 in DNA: TGTGCCAGCAGTGCCCAGTCCGGGATCCCGGGAAACACCATATATTTT. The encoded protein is CASSAQSGIPGNTIYF.

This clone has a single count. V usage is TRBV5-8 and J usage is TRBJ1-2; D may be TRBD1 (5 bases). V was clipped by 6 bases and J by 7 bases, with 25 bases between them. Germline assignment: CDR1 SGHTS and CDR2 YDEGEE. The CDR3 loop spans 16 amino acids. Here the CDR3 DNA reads TGTGCCAGCATCAACTCGGGGGTTTCGGGCCATAGTGGCTACACCTTC. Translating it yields CASINSGVSGHSGYTF.

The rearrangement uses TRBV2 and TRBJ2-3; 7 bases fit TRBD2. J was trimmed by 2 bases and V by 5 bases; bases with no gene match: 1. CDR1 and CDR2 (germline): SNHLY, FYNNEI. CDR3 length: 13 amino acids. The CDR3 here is CASSRDYTDTQYF. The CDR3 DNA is TGTGCCAGCAGTCGGGACTACACAGATACGCAGTATTTT.

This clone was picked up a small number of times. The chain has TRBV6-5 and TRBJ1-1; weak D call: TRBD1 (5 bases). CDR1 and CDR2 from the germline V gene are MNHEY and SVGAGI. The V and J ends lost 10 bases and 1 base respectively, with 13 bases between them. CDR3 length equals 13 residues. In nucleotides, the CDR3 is TGTGCCATATCCAGGGTATCGAACACTGAAGCTTTCTTT. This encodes CAISRVSNTEAFF.

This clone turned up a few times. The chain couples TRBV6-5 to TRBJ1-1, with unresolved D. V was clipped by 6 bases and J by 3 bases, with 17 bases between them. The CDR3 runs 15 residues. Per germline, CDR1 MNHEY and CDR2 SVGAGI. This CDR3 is CASSHRPNDYTEAFF. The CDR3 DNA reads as TGTGCCAGCAGCCACCGACCTAATGACTACACTGAAGCTTTCTTT.

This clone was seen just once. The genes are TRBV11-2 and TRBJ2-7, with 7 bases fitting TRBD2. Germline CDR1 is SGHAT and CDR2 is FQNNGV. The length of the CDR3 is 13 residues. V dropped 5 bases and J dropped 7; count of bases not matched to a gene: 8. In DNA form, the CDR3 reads TGTGCCAGCAGCCCGTGGACTAGTAGGGAGCAGTACTTC. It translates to CASSPWTSREQYF.

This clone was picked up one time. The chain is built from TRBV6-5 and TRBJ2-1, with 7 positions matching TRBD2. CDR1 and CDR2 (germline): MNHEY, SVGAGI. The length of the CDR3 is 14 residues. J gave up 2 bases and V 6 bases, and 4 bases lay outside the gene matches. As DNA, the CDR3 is TGTGCCAGCAGACCAGCGGGACCCTACAATGAGCAGTTCTTC. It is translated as CASRPAGPYNEQFF.

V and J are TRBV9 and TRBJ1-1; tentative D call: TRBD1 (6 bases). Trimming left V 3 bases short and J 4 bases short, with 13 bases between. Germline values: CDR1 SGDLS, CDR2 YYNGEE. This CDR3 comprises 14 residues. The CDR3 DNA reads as TGTGCCAGCAGCGCCTGGGGGGGGCCCACTGAAGCTTTCTTT. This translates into CASSAWGGPTEAFF.

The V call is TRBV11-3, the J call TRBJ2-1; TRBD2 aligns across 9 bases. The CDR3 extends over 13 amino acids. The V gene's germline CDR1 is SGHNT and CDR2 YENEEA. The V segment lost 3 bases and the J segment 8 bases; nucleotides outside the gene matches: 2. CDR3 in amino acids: CASSFSGSHEQFF. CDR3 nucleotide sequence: TGTGCCAGCAGCTTTAGCGGGAGCCATGAGCAGTTCTTC.

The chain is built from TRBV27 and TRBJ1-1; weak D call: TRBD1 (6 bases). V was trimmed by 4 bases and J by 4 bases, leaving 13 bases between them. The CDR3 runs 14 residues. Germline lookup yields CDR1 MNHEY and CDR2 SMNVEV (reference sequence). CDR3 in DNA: TGTGCCAGCAGTTCGAGACAGGCTAGCACTGAAGCTTTCTTT. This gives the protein CASSSRQASTEAFF.

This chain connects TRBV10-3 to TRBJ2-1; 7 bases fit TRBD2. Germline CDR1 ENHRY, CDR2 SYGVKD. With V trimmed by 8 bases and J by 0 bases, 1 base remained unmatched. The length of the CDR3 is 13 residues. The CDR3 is CAIGLVSYNEQFF. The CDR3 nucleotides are TGTGCCATCGGACTAGTCTCCTACAATGAGCAGTTCTTC.

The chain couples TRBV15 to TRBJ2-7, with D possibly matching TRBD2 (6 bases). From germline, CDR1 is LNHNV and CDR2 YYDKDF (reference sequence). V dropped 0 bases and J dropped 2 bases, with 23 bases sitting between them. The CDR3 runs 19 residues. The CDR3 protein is CATSRDLGTSSGRPYEQYF. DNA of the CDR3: TGTGCCACCAGCAGAGATCTGGGCACTAGCTCGGGACGTCCCTACGAGCAGTACTTC.

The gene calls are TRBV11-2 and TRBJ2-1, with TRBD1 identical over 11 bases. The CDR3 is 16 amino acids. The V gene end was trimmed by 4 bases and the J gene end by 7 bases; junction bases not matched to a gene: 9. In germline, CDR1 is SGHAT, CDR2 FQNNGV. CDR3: CASSSRTGGASNEQFF. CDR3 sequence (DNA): TGTGCCAGCAGCTCTAGGACAGGGGGCGCATCAAATGAGCAGTTCTTC. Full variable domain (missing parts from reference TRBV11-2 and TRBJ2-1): EAGVAQSPRYKIIEKRQSVAFWCNPISGHATLYWYQQILGQGPKLLIQFQNNGVVDDSQLPKDRFSAERLKGVDSTLKIQPAKLEDSAVYLCASSSRTGGASNEQFFGPGTRLTVL.

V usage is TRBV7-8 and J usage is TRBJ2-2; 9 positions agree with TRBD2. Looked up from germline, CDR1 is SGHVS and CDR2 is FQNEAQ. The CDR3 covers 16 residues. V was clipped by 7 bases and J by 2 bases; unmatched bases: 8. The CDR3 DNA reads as TGTGCCAGCAAGCCAGGGACTAGCCTCAACACCGGGGAGCTGTTTTTT. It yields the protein CASKPGTSLNTGELFF.

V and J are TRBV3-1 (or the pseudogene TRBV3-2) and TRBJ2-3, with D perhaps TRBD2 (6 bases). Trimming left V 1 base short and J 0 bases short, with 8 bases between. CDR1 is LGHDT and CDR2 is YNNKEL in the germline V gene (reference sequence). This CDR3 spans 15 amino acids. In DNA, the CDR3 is TGTGCCAGCAGCCAAGTTAGCGGTAGCACAGATACGCAGTATTTT. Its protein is CASSQVSGSTDTQYF.

The CDR3 bases are TGTGCCACCAGTGACTCGAGTGGCTACGAGCAGTACTTC. Amino acids: CATSDSSGYEQYF. The gene calls are TRBV24-1 and TRBJ2-7; unclear D gene. The germline V gene has CDR1 KGHDR and CDR2 SFDVKD. CDR3 length equals 13 residues. With 4 bases removed from V and 3 bases from J, the gap between germline ends came to 9 bases.

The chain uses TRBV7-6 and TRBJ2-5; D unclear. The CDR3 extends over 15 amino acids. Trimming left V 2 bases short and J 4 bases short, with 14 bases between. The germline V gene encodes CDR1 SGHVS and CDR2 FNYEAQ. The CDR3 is CASSLSPDSGETQYF. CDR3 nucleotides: TGTGCCAGCAGCTTATCACCCGACTCCGGAGAGACCCAGTACTTC. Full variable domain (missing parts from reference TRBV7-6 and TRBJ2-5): GAGVSQSPRYKVTKRGQDVALRCDPISGHVSLYWYRQALGQGPEFLTYFNYEAQQDKSGLPNDRFSAERPEGSISTLTIQRTEQRDSAMYRCASSLSPDSGETQYFGPGTRLLVL.

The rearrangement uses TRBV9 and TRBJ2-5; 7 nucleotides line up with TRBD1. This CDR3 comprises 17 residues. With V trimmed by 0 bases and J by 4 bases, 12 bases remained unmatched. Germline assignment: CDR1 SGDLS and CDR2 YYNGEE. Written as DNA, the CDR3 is TGTGCCAGCAGCGTAGGGATAGGGACAGAATCCCGAGAGACCCAGTACTTC. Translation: CASSVGIGTESRETQYF.

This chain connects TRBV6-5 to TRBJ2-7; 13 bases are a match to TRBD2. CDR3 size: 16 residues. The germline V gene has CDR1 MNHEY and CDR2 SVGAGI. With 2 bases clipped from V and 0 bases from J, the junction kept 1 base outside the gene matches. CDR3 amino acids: CASSYRTSGGSYEQYF. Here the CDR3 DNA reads TGTGCCAGCAGTTACCGGACTAGCGGGGGCTCCTACGAGCAGTACTTC.

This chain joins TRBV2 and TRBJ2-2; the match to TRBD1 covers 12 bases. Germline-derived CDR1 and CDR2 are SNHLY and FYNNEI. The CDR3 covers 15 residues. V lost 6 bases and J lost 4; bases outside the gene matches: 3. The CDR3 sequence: CASRGQGASTGELFF. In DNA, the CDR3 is TGTGCCAGCAGGGGACAGGGGGCATCCACCGGGGAGCTGTTTTTT.

CDR3 region: CASSRTNQQPQYF. The DNA of the CDR3 is TGTGCCAGCAGCCGGACTAACCAGCAACCTCAGTATTTT. This chain connects TRBV7-2 to TRBJ2-3, with a possible D match to TRBD2 (6 bases). Germline V CDR1 and CDR2: SGHTA, FQGNSA. V was pared by 5 bases and J by 12 bases, with 18 bases between. This CDR3 is built from 13 residues.